This T cell receptor (beta chain) was sequenced for a study of shared clonotypes between healthy human individuals. Study findings and constraints: Some clonotypes were shared by all four sorted-subset donors, while others were not shared. The non-shared ones had lower generation probabilities than the shared ones.

CDR3 length: 14 amino acids. The V gene lost 4 bases and the J gene lost 7 bases, with 16 bases spanning the gap. Germline lookup yields CDR1 MGHDK and CDR2 SYGVNS. On this clone: Its antigen is not identified.

Profiling relied on immunoSEQ multiplex PCR, and the TCRdb table lists in-frame clones only, not all of them. The sample contains approximately 2,300,000 clones, 80% to 95% of which appear only once. This receptor was taken from a young man in good health. Some clones in this sample may be carry-over from other donors' samples. The chain combines TRBV25-1 with TRBJ1-1; possibly TRBD1 for D (5 bases). Source material: naive CD4+ T cells from PBMCs. Stated subset: CD45RA+ positively selected. In DNA, the CDR3 is TGTGCCAGCAGTGCGGACGGGGGACGGAGTGAAGCTTTCTTT. It codes for CASSADGGRSEAFF.